This entry is about one T cell receptor beta chain. Antigen: not known. This specimen belongs to a study of blood T cells in healthy people across ages. Germline CDR1 reads SGDLS; CDR2 reads YYNGEE. There are 13 residues in the CDR3. Whole-study results and caveats: Percentage of naive T cells showed a strong correlation with TCR beta diversity. In older individuals, TCR beta diversity per million T cells was lower, falling roughly linearly with age.

For the second PCR, which ran for about 6 to 12 cycles, a sample-barcoded 5' primer and a J-beta primer mix were used. TCRdb called the 5' RACE reads again in MiXCR, with one record for every CDR3 protein. The sample gives more than 500,000 distinct CDR3 sequences, roughly a quarter of which show up once; approximately 3.5% is in the top ten. This sample was shared with a second study, whose subject was T cells of mothers and their children. As that report states: Sample barcodes and 2-4 random nucleotides came from the second PCR's M1S primer.

The TCR sequence derives from a boy younger than 10 in good health. V gene TRBV9 combines with J gene TRBJ2-5; D is unclear. The J call could be wrong; TRBJ2-7 is a better fit for the DNA end. The sequencing sample was made of blood. The CDR3 nucleotides are TGTGCCAGCACTGGACCCCCCTCCTACGAGCAGTACTTC. Translating gives CASTGPPSYEQYF.